Listed below are T cell receptor beta chains from one sample, sequenced in a study of T cells after yellow fever vaccination. TCRdb independently ran MiXCR on the 5' RACE reads; one entry per CDR3 protein. This sample has 25,000 to 30,000 distinct CDR3 sequences, with 4.5% found just once. Material: PBMCs, either bulk or a sorted T-cell subset (CD4+, CD8+, memory, or dextramer-sorted; not recorded which), obtained on the day of the yellow fever booster vaccination. These receptors all come from a man between 18 and 35 years old who received the YFV17D yellow fever vaccine. Both conserved end residues are part of each CDR3. Each record gives: J gene, V gene, D gene, clone size, CDR3 protein, CDR3 DNA. A D gene is named only where the DNA matches it firmly. Only part of the rows carry a size: once, few, many, or a class if the clone is expanded.

TRBJ1-5 | TRBV7-2 | - | many | CASSLVAGPAGQPQHF | TGTGCCAGCAGCCTGGTAGCCGGGCCCGCGGGGCAGCCCCAGCATTTT
TRBJ1-2 | TRBV5-4 | - | few | CASSSPGPNGYTF | TGTGCCAGCAGCTCACCGGGTCCAAATGGCTACACCTTC
TRBJ2-1 | TRBV20-1 | TRBD2 | many | CSAIHSIAGDPQFF | TGCAGTGCCATTCACTCTATAGCGGGGGATCCGCAGTTCTTC
TRBJ2-6 | TRBV7-2 | - | many | CASSVSSGSGANVLTF | TGTGCCAGCAGCGTTAGTTCGGGCTCTGGGGCCAACGTCCTGACTTTC
TRBJ1-5 | TRBV12-3/TRBV12-4 | - | many | CASSNHGGDQPQHF | TGTGCCAGCAGCAACCACGGGGGGGATCAGCCCCAGCATTTT
TRBJ2-3 | TRBV10-3 | - | many | CAASAQGGTTDTQYF | TGTGCCGCCAGCGCACAGGGGGGGACCACAGATACGCAGTATTTT
TRBJ1-2 | TRBV20-1 | - | many | CSARDSPYGYTF | TGCAGTGCTAGGGACAGTCCTTATGGCTACACCTTC
TRBJ2-7 | TRBV6-5 | - | many | CASRTIGRYSYEQYF | TGTGCCAGCAGAACCATAGGACGGTACTCCTACGAGCAGTACTTC
TRBJ1-1 | TRBV7-3 | - | many | CASSLNAAKMGTEAFF | TGTGCCAGCAGCTTAAATGCCGCGAAAATGGGCACTGAAGCTTTCTTT
TRBJ2-1 | TRBV7-2 | TRBD2 | many | CASSISGGILYEQFF | TGTGCCAGCAGCATTAGCGGGGGGATTCTGTATGAGCAGTTCTTC
TRBJ2-7 | TRBV18 | TRBD2 | few | CASSPGSGGNEQYF | TGTGCCAGCTCACCGGGCAGCGGGGGCAACGAGCAGTACTTC
TRBJ2-7 | TRBV7-9 | TRBD2 | many | CASSGGGAGAAYEQYF | TGTGCCAGCAGCGGAGGGGGAGCGGGGGCGGCCTACGAGCAGTACTTC
TRBJ2-5 | TRBV29-1 | - | many | CSVVPGEETQYF | TGCAGCGTTGTCCCGGGGGAAGAGACCCAGTACTTC
TRBJ1-2 | TRBV9 | TRBD1 | many | CASSVDGTGSRGYTF | TGTGCCAGCAGCGTAGACGGGACAGGGTCTCGTGGCTACACCTTC
TRBJ2-1 | TRBV2 | TRBD1 | - | CASSRGQTLSYNEQFF | TGTGCCAGCAGTCGGGGACAGACACTCTCCTACAATGAGCAGTTCTTC
TRBJ2-5 | TRBV25-1 | - | many | CASSEPQIRTQYF | TGTGCCAGCAGTGAACCCCAGATAAGAACCCAGTACTTC
TRBJ2-7 | TRBV5-4 | TRBD2 | many | CASSQHSGGIYEQYF | TGTGCCAGCAGCCAACATAGCGGGGGGATCTACGAGCAGTACTTC
TRBJ1-5 | TRBV7-8 | - | many | CASSGRGDQPQHF | TGTGCCAGCAGCGGAAGGGGAGATCAGCCCCAGCATTTT
TRBJ2-1 | TRBV7-3 | - | few | CASSPWSSGSYNEQFF | TGTGCCAGCAGCCCATGGTCGTCTGGGTCCTACAATGAGCAGTTCTTC
TRBJ2-1 | TRBV7-3 | - | few | CASSKGQQEPDMEQFF | TGTGCCAGCAGCAAAGGGCAACAGGAACCTGACATGGAGCAGTTCTTC
TRBJ1-2 | TRBV27 | - | many | CASSLSGGRDGYTF | TGTGCCAGCAGTTTATCAGGGGGAAGAGATGGCTACACCTTC
TRBJ2-2 | TRBV4-1 | - | many | CASSQDWELFF | TGCGCCAGCAGCCAAGATTGGGAGCTGTTTTTT
TRBJ1-2 | TRBV5-1 | - | many | CASSLFAGEYGYTF | TGCGCCAGCAGCTTGTTCGCTGGGGAATATGGCTACACCTTC
TRBJ1-1 | TRBV7-9 | - | many | CASSAPTSNTEAFF | TGTGCCAGCAGCGCCCCAACATCGAACACTGAAGCTTTCTTT
TRBJ1-2 | TRBV20-1 | - | many | CSARDNVGNGYTF | TGCAGTGCTAGAGATAACGTGGGGAATGGCTACACCTTC
TRBJ1-2 | TRBV5-5 | - | many | CASSPRSLQGYTF | TGTGCCAGCAGCCCTCGCTCGCTGCAAGGCTACACCTTC
TRBJ2-2 | TRBV7-2 | - | many | CASRLNQGSTGELFF | TGTGCCAGCAGGTTGAACCAGGGGAGCACCGGGGAGCTGTTTTTT
TRBJ2-3 | TRBV7-3 | - | many | CASSLGAGRTDTQYF | TGTGCCAGCAGCTTAGGGGCAGGGCGCACAGATACGCAGTATTTT
TRBJ1-1 | TRBV6-5 | - | many | CASSYSAGTEAFF | TGTGCCAGCAGTTACTCGGCTGGGACTGAAGCTTTCTTT
TRBJ2-3 | TRBV3-1 | - | many | CASSQFVGNTQYF | TGTGCCAGCAGCCAATTCGTCGGCAATACGCAGTATTTT
TRBJ2-5 | TRBV20-1 | - | many | CSARDLRQAEETQYF | TGCAGTGCTAGAGATCTGAGGCAGGCCGAAGAGACCCAGTACTTC
TRBJ1-2 | TRBV6-5 | - | many | CASRYEDSPNYGYTF | TGTGCCAGCAGATACGAGGACAGCCCTAACTATGGCTACACCTTC
TRBJ2-1 | TRBV20-1 | TRBD1 | many | CSARSPGQAYNEQFF | TGCAGTGCTAGATCACCGGGACAGGCATACAATGAGCAGTTCTTC
TRBJ2-3 | TRBV5-4 | - | many | CASSLGGTTTDTQYF | TGTGCCAGCAGCTTGGGGGGGACCACCACAGATACGCAGTATTTT
TRBJ2-5 | TRBV20-1 | TRBD2 | many | CSALGLGETQYF | TGCAGTGCTCTGGGACTAGGAGAGACCCAGTACTTC
TRBJ2-1 | TRBV7-7 | - | many | CASSYTQGGEQFF | TGTGCTAGCAGCTACACACAGGGAGGGGAGCAGTTCTTC
TRBJ2-5 | TRBV29-1 | TRBD2 | many | CSVGPGGPAGTQYF | TGCAGCGTTGGGCCGGGGGGGCCCGCGGGGACCCAGTACTTC
TRBJ1-1 | TRBV20-1 | - | many | CSASSGYDTEAFF | TGCAGTGCTAGTTCAGGGTATGACACTGAAGCTTTCTTT
TRBJ2-1 | TRBV9 | TRBD1 | many | CASTPQGAYNEQFF | TGTGCCAGCACCCCACAGGGGGCCTACAATGAGCAGTTCTTC
TRBJ1-2 | TRBV7-2 | - | - | CASSPPGGTQGGYTF | TGTGCCAGCAGCCCCCCCGGGGGGACCCAAGGGGGCTACACCTTC
TRBJ2-1 | TRBV27 | TRBD2 | many | CASSAGTSGETPYNEQFF | TGTGCCAGCAGTGCTGGGACTAGCGGGGAGACACCCTACAATGAGCAGTTCTTC
TRBJ2-1 | TRBV5-1 | TRBD2 | many | CASSLVRSGGSYNEQFF | TGCGCCAGCAGCTTGGTTAGGTCGGGGGGCTCCTACAATGAGCAGTTCTTC
TRBJ2-3 | TRBV18 | - | - | CASSPPALDTQYF | TGTGCCAGCTCACCACCGGCTCTTGATACGCAGTATTTT
TRBJ1-6 | TRBV12-3/TRBV12-4 | - | many | CASSLGGPRSPLHF | TGTGCCAGCAGTTTGGGGGGGCCTCGGTCCCCCCTCCACTTT
TRBJ2-2 | TRBV10-3 | TRBD2 | many | CAISEYVTSGLNTGELFF | TGTGCCATCAGTGAATATGTTACTAGCGGGCTGAACACCGGGGAGCTGTTTTTT
TRBJ1-3 | TRBV29-1 | - | few | CSVVGAENTIYF | TGCAGCGTTGTTGGAGCCGAGAACACCATATATTTT
TRBJ1-1 | TRBV5-1 | - | - | CASSWGWGTEAFF | TGCGCCAGCAGCTGGGGCTGGGGGACTGAAGCTTTCTTT
TRBJ2-1 | TRBV5-1 | - | many | CASSLEGAQFF | TGCGCCAGCAGCTTGGAAGGGGCGCAGTTCTTC
TRBJ2-1 | TRBV29-1 | - | many | CSVEDRGSPTMKQFF | TGCAGCGTTGAAGATCGCGGCTCTCCTACAATGAAGCAGTTCTTC
TRBJ1-1 | TRBV11-2 | - | many | CASSIQNTEAFF | TGTGCCAGCAGCATACAGAACACTGAAGCTTTCTTT